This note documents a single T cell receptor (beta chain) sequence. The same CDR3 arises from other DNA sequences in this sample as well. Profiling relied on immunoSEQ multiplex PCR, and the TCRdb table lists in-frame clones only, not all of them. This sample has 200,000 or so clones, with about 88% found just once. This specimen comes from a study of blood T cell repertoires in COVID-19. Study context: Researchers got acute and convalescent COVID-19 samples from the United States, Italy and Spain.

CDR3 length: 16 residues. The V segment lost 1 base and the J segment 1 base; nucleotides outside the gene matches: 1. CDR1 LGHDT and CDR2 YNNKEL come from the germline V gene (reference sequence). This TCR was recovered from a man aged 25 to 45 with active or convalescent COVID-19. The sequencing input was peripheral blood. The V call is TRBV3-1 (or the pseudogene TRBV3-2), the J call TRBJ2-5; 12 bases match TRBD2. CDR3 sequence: CASSQGTSGAQETQYF. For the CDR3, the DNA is TGTGCCAGCAGCCAAGGGACTAGCGGGGCCCAAGAGACCCAGTACTTC.